This TCR beta chain was identified during a study of CD8+CD57+ T cells in acquired aplastic anemia. The CDR3 extends over 12 amino acids. The germline CDR1 and CDR2 sequences are KGHDR and SFDVKD. General study points: Patients and controls shared approximately 30 CD8+ CDR3 sequences, highly expressed in patients.

A note on this clonotype: As yet, its antigen is unknown. At one end, the junction sequence differs from germline, possibly due to a read error.

TCR beta VDJ and CDR3 profiling used genomic DNA as template. TCRdb fed the reads into MiXCR, producing one record per CDR3 protein. The repertoire consists of over 45,000 distinct CDR3 sequences, with about two thirds occurring once and the leading ten covering less than 40%. Sequenced: sorted CD4+, CD8+, or CD8+CD57+ T cells (not recorded which) from PBMCs. The sequence was collected from a human donor in good health, serving as a control. This rearrangement joins TRBV24-1 to TRBJ2-2; D call uncertain. Here the CDR3 DNA reads TGTGCCAGCAGTGAAGCGATCGGGGAGCTGTTTTTT. Translation gives CASSEAIGELFF.